Below, 27 T cell receptor beta chains from the same sample are listed, as sequenced in a study of long-term antiretroviral therapy in people with HIV. At survey level, the immunoSEQ assay was run in its v3.0 version. TCRdb's copy holds only in-frame clones and misses some; the assay was immunoSEQ multiplex PCR. In the table there are 35,000 to 40,000 clones, approximately 94% of which are singletons. Material: unsorted PBMCs, obtained 4.1 years after starting antiretroviral therapy. These receptors originate from a woman in her fifties or sixties with HIV.

This clone was seen a few times. V usage is TRBV19 and J usage is TRBJ2-7; unclear D gene. This CDR3 is 14 amino acids long. The ends were cut back, 5 bases at V and 3 bases at J, with 14 bases in the middle. CDR1 LNHDA and CDR2 SQIVND come from the germline V gene (reference sequence). CDR3 in amino acids: CASSEYKDFYEQYF. DNA of the CDR3: TGTGCCAGTAGTGAGTACAAGGATTTCTACGAGCAGTACTTC.

The chain is built from TRBV27 and TRBJ2-7, with D possibly TRBD2 on 7 matching bases. Trimming took 3 bases from V and 12 from J, leaving 15 bases between them. There are 12 residues in the CDR3. CDR1 is MNHEY and CDR2 is SMNVEV in the germline V gene (reference sequence). The DNA of the CDR3 is TGTGCCAGCAGTTTGGGGGGGGCAGAACCGTACTTC. It codes for CASSLGGAEPYF.

V gene TRBV11-2 combines with J gene TRBJ2-7; TRBD1 matches at 7 bases. V trimming: 5 bases; J trimming: 3 bases; junction bases outside the gene matches: 7. The CDR3 has 14 residues. Per germline, CDR1 SGHAT and CDR2 FQNNGV. DNA of the CDR3: TGTGCCAGCAGCCCGGACAGGCTCGGCTACGAGCAGTACTTC. Amino acid sequence: CASSPDRLGYEQYF.

In nucleotides, the CDR3 is TGTGCCAGCAGCCCCTCTGGGCTTAACACTGAAGCTTTCTTT. Encoded protein: CASSPSGLNTEAFF. This sequence joins TRBV11-2 and TRBJ1-1; D is unresolved. Germline CDR1 SGHAT, CDR2 FQNNGV. The CDR3 is 14 residues long. With 5 bases removed from V and 2 bases from J, the gap between germline ends came to 12 bases. Complete variable domain (other parts from reference TRBV11-2 and TRBJ1-1): EAGVAQSPRYKIIEKRQSVAFWCNPISGHATLYWYQQILGQGPKLLIQFQNNGVVDDSQLPKDRFSAERLKGVDSTLKIQPAKLEDSAVYLCASSPSGLNTEAFFGQGTRLTVV.

This chain uses TRBV2 with TRBJ1-1, with TRBD1 as a possible D gene (6 bases). Trimming pared 2 bases from V and 4 bases from J, leaving 8 bases between. The CDR3 loop spans 13 amino acids. Germline lookup yields CDR1 SNHLY and CDR2 FYNNEI. CDR3 protein: CASSESGATEAFF. The CDR3 DNA reads as TGTGCCAGCAGTGAATCGGGGGCCACTGAAGCTTTCTTT. Together with reference TRBV2 and TRBJ1-1, the CDR3 gives the full variable domain: EPEVTQTPSHQVTQMGQEVILRCVPISNHLYFYWYRQILGQKVEFLVSFYNNEISEKSEIFDDQFSVERPDGSNFTLKIRSTKLEDSAMYFCASSESGATEAFFGQGTRLTVV.

V usage is TRBV5-4 and J usage is TRBJ1-1; D gene ambiguous. Germline values: CDR1 SGHNT, CDR2 YYREEE (reference sequence). V was shortened by 0 bases and J by 1 base, with 7 bases between the two germline ends. The CDR3 has 14 residues. CDR3 coding DNA: TGTGCCAGCAGCTTGGACAATGGGAACACTGAAGCTTTCTTT. Translated, it gives CASSLDNGNTEAFF. Looking up the rest from reference TRBV5-4 and TRBJ1-1 gives the full variable domain: ETGVTQSPTHLIKTRGQQVTLRCSSQSGHNTVSWYQQALGQGPQFIFQYYREEENGRGNFPPRFSGLQFPNYSSELNVNALELDDSALYLCASSLDNGNTEAFFGQGTRLTVV.

The rearrangement joins TRBV6-6 to TRBJ1-1, with a tentative D call TRBD1 (5 bases). Germline V lookup: CDR1 MNHNY, CDR2 SVGAGI (reference sequence). With 5 bases removed from V and 3 bases from J, the gap between germline ends came to 13 bases. The CDR3 loop spans 14 amino acids. The CDR3 region has the DNA TGTGCCAGCAGTGGGACCGAAGGCTACACTGAAGCTTTCTTT. This codes for CASSGTEGYTEAFF.

V is TRBV5-1 and J is TRBJ2-6, with D perhaps TRBD1 (5 bases). Germline loops: CDR1 SGHRS, CDR2 YFSETQ. Trimming left V 3 bases short and J 0 bases short, with 7 bases between. CDR3 size: 15 residues. The chain's CDR3 is CASSSTDSGANVLTF. CDR3 DNA sequence: TGCGCCAGCAGCTCGACAGACTCTGGGGCCAACGTCCTGACTTTC.

The rearrangement links TRBV7-9 to TRBJ2-1, with D maybe TRBD2 (5 bases). The CDR3 covers 16 residues. V lost 4 bases and J lost 0, with 13 bases in between. The germline V gene encodes CDR1 SEHNR and CDR2 FQNEAQ (reference sequence). CDR3 nucleotides: TGTGCCAGCAGCTCGAAAGCGGTAAGCTCCTACAATGAGCAGTTCTTC. Amino acid sequence: CASSSKAVSSYNEQFF.

J is TRBJ1-5 and V is TRBV14; D uncertain. From germline, CDR1 is SGHDN and CDR2 FVKESK. The V gene lost 5 bases and the J gene lost 7 bases, with 12 bases spanning the gap. This CDR3 comprises 13 residues. The CDR3 is CASSLNREQPQHF. In DNA form, the CDR3 reads TGTGCCAGCAGCTTAAACAGAGAGCAGCCCCAGCATTTT.

The rearrangement uses TRBV27 and TRBJ2-1; unclear D gene. This CDR3 is built from 14 residues. V dropped 0 bases and J dropped 5 bases, with 8 bases sitting between them. CDR1 MNHEY and CDR2 SMNVEV come from the germline V gene (reference sequence). The CDR3 spells CASSLSPTDNEQFF. The CDR3 DNA follows: TGTGCCAGCAGTTTATCGCCGACTGACAATGAGCAGTTCTTC.

This chain joins TRBV7-2 and TRBJ2-1; D is uncertain. This CDR3 contains 13 residues. The germline V gene has CDR1 SGHTA and CDR2 FQGNSA. V was pared by 2 bases and J by 4 bases, with 6 bases between. CDR3 protein: CASSLQVYNEQFF. The CDR3 DNA reads as TGTGCCAGCAGCTTACAGGTTTACAATGAGCAGTTCTTC.

The chain combines TRBV7-2 with TRBJ1-1; D is uncertain. The germline CDR1 and CDR2 sequences are SGHTA and FQGNSA. The CDR3 has 13 residues. V gave up 0 bases and J gave up 0 bases, with 2 bases separating them. The CDR3 reads CASSLAMNTEAFF. The DNA for the CDR3 is TGTGCCAGCAGCTTAGCCATGAACACTGAAGCTTTCTTT.

The rearrangement links TRBV19 to TRBJ2-7, with 9 bases lining up with TRBD1. This CDR3 region has 12 residues. Germline V gene data show CDR1 as LNHDA and CDR2 as SQIVND (reference sequence). Trimming took 7 bases from V and 7 from J; bases not matched to a gene: 5. The CDR3 protein is CASKGQGDEQYF. In nucleotides, the CDR3 is TGTGCCAGTAAGGGACAGGGTGATGAGCAGTACTTC.

V and J are TRBV5-4 and TRBJ2-5; the D is unclear. Germline CDR1 is SGHNT and CDR2 is YYREEE (reference sequence). The ends were cut back, 0 bases at V and 2 bases at J, with 8 bases in the middle. There are 14 residues in the CDR3. CDR3 sequence: CASSLVLEQETQYF. CDR3 DNA sequence: TGTGCCAGCAGCTTGGTCCTAGAACAAGAGACCCAGTACTTC. The full variable domain, with the rest looked up from reference TRBV5-4 and TRBJ2-5, is ETGVTQSPTHLIKTRGQQVTLRCSSQSGHNTVSWYQQALGQGPQFIFQYYREEENGRGNFPPRFSGLQFPNYSSELNVNALELDDSALYLCASSLVLEQETQYFGPGTRLLVL.

The chain couples TRBV19 to TRBJ2-4, with 8 bases lining up with TRBD1. J gave up 2 bases and V 1 base, and 4 bases lay outside the gene matches. CDR1 LNHDA and CDR2 SQIVND come from the germline V gene (reference sequence). This CDR3 is 16 amino acids long. The CDR3 DNA follows: TGTGCCAGTAGTATAGGCGGACAGGGCCCCAAAAACATTCAGTACTTC. It codes for CASSIGGQGPKNIQYF.

The V and J genes are TRBV4-2 and TRBJ1-2; the D is unclear. Trimming removed 0 bases from V and 3 bases from J, with 8 bases in between. This CDR3 is 14 amino acids long. Germline-derived CDR1 and CDR2 are LGHNA and YNFKEQ. Here the CDR3 reads CASSQEQRDYGYTF. The CDR3 bases are TGTGCCAGCAGCCAAGAACAGCGGGACTATGGCTACACCTTC.

The V and J genes are TRBV11-3 and TRBJ2-1; D possibly uses TRBD1 or TRBD2 (5 bases each). The CDR3 loop spans 13 amino acids. V lost 8 bases and J lost 5, with 13 bases in between. The V gene's germline CDR1 is SGHNT and CDR2 YENEEA. CDR3 protein: CASGGRLDNEQFF. The DNA for the CDR3 is TGTGCCAGCGGGGGTCGGCTAGACAATGAGCAGTTCTTC. Variable domain in full (rest from reference TRBV11-3 and TRBJ2-1): EAGVVQSPRYKIIEKKQPVAFWCNPISGHNTLYWYLQNLGQGPELLIRYENEEAVDDSQLPKDRFSAERLKGVDSTLKIQPAELGDSAVYLCASGGRLDNEQFFGPGTRLTVL.

CDR3 region: CASSPTIGATDTQYF. CDR3 sequence (DNA): TGTGCCAGCAGCCCGACCATCGGGGCCACAGATACGCAGTATTTT. This chain joins TRBV7-3 and TRBJ2-3; D might be TRBD1 or TRBD2, each matching 5 bases. CDR1 is SGHTA and CDR2 is FQGTGA in the germline V gene. The V gene lost 5 bases and the J gene lost 2 bases, with 14 bases spanning the gap. The CDR3 has 15 amino acids.

The CDR3 here is CASRDRTGDHTQYF. The CDR3 DNA reads TGTGCCAGCAGGGATCGGACAGGGGACCATACGCAGTATTTT. The chain links TRBV2 to TRBJ2-3, with 9 bases fitting TRBD1. With V trimmed by 6 bases and J by 7 bases, 8 bases remained unmatched. The germline V gene has CDR1 SNHLY and CDR2 FYNNEI. The CDR3 loop spans 14 amino acids.

DNA for the CDR3: TGTGCCAGCAGCTCTAGGACAGGAAACTATGGCTACACCTTC. Translation gives CASSSRTGNYGYTF. The chain is built from TRBV7-9 and TRBJ1-2; 7 bases are a match to TRBD1. J lost 2 bases, V lost 4 bases, and 4 bases had no gene match. Germline V CDR1 and CDR2: SEHNR, FQNEAQ (reference sequence). The CDR3 extends over 14 amino acids.

CDR3 region: CASSGTLFYEQYF. CDR3 DNA: TGTGCCAGCAGCGGGACACTTTTCTACGAGCAGTACTTC. This chain links TRBV2 with TRBJ2-7, with D tentatively TRBD1 (6 bases). The V end was cut by 6 bases, the J end by 3 bases, with 12 bases between. The CDR3 is made up of 13 amino acids. From germline, CDR1 is SNHLY and CDR2 FYNNEI. The full variable domain, with the rest looked up from reference TRBV2 and TRBJ2-7, is EPEVTQTPSHQVTQMGQEVILRCVPISNHLYFYWYRQILGQKVEFLVSFYNNEISEKSEIFDDQFSVERPDGSNFTLKIRSTKLEDSAMYFCASSGTLFYEQYFGPGTRLTVT.

The J gene is TRBJ1-3, the V gene TRBV7-9; D unresolved. With 5 bases removed from V and 4 bases from J, the gap between germline ends came to 15 bases. This CDR3 region has 15 residues. The germline gives CDR1 SEHNR, CDR2 FQNEAQ (reference sequence). Here the CDR3 reads CASSLNRGIGNTIYF. CDR3 DNA sequence: TGTGCCAGCAGCCTCAATCGTGGGATCGGAAACACCATATATTTT.

In the case of this clone: A junction end diverges from the germline sequence, so it may reflect a read error. This chain connects TRBV7-2 to TRBJ2-3; 8 bases match TRBD2. CDR3 size: 12 residues. Per the germline V gene, CDR1 is SGHTA and CDR2 is FQGNSA. CDR3 protein: CAAGASTDTQYF. The CDR3 nucleotides read TGCGCAGCGGGGGCTAGCACAGATACGCAGTATTTT. The whole variable domain, filled in from reference TRBV7-2 and TRBJ2-3, reads GAGVSQSPSNKVTEKGKDVELRCDPISGHTALYWYRQSLGQGLEFLIYFQGNSAPDKSGLPSDRFSAERTGGSVSTLTIQRTQQEDSAVYLCAAGASTDTQYFGPGTRLTVL.

The rearrangement uses TRBV11-3 and TRBJ2-3; D is uncertain. Deletions cut 1 base from V and 9 bases from J, with 11 bases between. Germline CDR1 and CDR2: SGHNT and YENEEA. This CDR3 has 13 residues. CDR3: CASSLGLFGTQYF. CDR3 sequence (DNA): TGTGCCAGCAGCTTAGGGCTTTTTGGGACGCAGTATTTT.

The J gene is TRBJ1-4, the V gene TRBV7-9, with D uncertain. Germline V gene data show CDR1 as SEHNR and CDR2 as FQNEAQ (reference sequence). Trimming took 5 bases from V and 5 from J, leaving 12 bases between them. The CDR3 spans 14 residues. CDR3 amino acids: CASSRTLRNEKLFF. CDR3 sequence (DNA): TGTGCCAGCAGCCGGACCTTGAGGAATGAAAAACTGTTTTTT.

This clone is a singleton in its sample. This chain joins TRBV19 and TRBJ1-5; D is unresolved. Trimming pared 4 bases from V and 4 bases from J, leaving 8 bases between. CDR3 length: 13 residues. Germline V gives CDR1 LNHDA, CDR2 SQIVND (reference sequence). This CDR3 is CASSTERNQPQHF. Written as DNA, the CDR3 is TGTGCCAGTAGTACCGAAAGGAATCAGCCCCAGCATTTT. The full variable domain, with the rest looked up from reference TRBV19 and TRBJ1-5, is DGGITQSPKYLFRKEGQNVTLSCEQNLNHDAMYWYRQDPGQGLRLIYYSQIVNDFQKGDIAEGYSVSREKKESFPLTVTSAQKNPTAFYLCASSTERNQPQHFGDGTRLSIL.